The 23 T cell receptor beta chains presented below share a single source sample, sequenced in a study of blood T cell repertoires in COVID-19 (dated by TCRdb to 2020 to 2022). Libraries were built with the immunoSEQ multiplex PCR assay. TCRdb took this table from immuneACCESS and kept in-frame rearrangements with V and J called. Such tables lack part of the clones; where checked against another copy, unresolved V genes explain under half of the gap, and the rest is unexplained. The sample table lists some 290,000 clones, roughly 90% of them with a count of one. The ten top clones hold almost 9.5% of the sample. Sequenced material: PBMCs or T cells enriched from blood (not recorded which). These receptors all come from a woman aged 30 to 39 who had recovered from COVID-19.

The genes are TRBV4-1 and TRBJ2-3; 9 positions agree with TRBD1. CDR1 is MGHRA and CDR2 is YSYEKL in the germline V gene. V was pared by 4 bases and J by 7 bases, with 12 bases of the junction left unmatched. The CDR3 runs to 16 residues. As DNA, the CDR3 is TGCGCCAGCAGCCGGGGACAGGGAACTCGGGAAAATACGCAGTATTTT. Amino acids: CASSRGQGTRENTQYF.

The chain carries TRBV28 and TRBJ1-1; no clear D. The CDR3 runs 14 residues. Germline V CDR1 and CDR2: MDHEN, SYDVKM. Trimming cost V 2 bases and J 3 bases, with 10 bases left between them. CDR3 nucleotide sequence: TGTGCCAGCAGTTTAGTGGGAGTCCACACTGAAGCTTTCTTT. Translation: CASSLVGVHTEAFF. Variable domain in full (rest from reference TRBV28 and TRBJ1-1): DVKVTQSSRYLVKRTGEKVFLECVQDMDHENMFWYRQDPGLGLRLIYFSYDVKMKEKGDIPEGYSVSREKKERFSLILESASTNQTSMYLCASSLVGVHTEAFFGQGTRLTVV.

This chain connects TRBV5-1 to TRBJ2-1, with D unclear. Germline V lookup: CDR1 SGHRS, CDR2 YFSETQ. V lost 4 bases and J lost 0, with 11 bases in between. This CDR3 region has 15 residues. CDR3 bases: TGCGCCAGCAGCGCTATCGGTGGCTCCTACAATGAGCAGTTCTTC. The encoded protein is CASSAIGGSYNEQFF. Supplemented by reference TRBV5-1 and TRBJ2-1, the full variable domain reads KAGVTQTPRYLIKTRGQQVTLSCSPISGHRSVSWYQQTPGQGLQFLFEYFSETQRNKGNFPGRFSGRQFSNSRSEMNVSTLELGDSALYLCASSAIGGSYNEQFFGPGTRLTVL.

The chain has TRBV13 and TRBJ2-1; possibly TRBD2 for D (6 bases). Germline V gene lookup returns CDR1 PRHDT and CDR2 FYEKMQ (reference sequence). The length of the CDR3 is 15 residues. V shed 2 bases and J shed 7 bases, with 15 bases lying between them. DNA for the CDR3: TGTGCCAGCAGCTTATACCGGGAGAGTAGAAATGAGCAGTTCTTC. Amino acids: CASSLYRESRNEQFF.

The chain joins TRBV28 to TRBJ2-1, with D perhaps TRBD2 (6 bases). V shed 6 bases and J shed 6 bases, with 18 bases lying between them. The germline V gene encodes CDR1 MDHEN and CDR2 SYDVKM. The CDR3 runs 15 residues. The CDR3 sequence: CASRINIWRGNEQFF. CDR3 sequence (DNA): TGTGCCAGCAGGATTAACATATGGAGGGGCAATGAGCAGTTCTTC.

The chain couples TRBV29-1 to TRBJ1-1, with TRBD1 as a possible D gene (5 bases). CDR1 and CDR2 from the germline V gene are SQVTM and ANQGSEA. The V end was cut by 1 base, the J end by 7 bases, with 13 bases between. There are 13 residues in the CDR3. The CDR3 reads CSVEVPGQNEAFF. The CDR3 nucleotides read TGCAGCGTTGAAGTACCCGGACAAAATGAAGCTTTCTTT.

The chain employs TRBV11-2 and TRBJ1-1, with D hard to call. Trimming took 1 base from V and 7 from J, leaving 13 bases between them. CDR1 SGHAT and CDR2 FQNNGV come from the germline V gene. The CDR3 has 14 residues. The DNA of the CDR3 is TGTGCCAGCAGCTTAGTTCGGCGGAAGAATGAAGCTTTCTTT. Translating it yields CASSLVRRKNEAFF.

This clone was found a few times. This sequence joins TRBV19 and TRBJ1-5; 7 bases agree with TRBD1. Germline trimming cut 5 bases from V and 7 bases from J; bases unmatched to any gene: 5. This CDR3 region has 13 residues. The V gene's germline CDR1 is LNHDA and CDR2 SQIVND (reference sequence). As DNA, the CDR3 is TGTGCCAGTAGTCGACAGGGTAACCAGCCCCAGCATTTT. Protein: CASSRQGNQPQHF.

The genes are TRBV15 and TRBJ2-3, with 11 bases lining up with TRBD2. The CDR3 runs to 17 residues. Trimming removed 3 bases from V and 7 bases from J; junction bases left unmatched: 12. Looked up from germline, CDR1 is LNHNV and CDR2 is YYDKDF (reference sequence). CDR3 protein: CATSSSKGLAGGYTQYF. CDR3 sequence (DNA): TGTGCCACCAGCAGCTCCAAGGGGCTAGCGGGAGGATATACGCAGTATTTT.

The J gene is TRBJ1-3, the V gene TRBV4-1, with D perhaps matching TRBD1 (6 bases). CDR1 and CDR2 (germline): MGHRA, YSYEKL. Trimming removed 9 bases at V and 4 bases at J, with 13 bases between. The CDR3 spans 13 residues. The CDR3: CASSTGNGNTIYF. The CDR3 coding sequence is TGCGCCAGTAGTACAGGGAACGGAAACACCATATATTTT.

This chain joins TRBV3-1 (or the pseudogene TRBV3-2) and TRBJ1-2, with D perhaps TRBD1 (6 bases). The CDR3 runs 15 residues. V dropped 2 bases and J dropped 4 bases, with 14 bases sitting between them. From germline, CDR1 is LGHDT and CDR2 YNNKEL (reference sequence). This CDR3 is CASSQLEDRLYGYTF. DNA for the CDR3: TGTGCCAGCAGCCAATTAGAGGACAGACTCTATGGCTACACCTTC.

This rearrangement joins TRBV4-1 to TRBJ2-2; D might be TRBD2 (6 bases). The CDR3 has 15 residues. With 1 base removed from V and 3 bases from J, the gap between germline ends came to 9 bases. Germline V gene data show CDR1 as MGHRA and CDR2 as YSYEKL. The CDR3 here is CASSQARGYTGELFF. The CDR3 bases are TGCGCCAGCAGCCAAGCTCGGGGGTACACCGGGGAGCTGTTTTTT.

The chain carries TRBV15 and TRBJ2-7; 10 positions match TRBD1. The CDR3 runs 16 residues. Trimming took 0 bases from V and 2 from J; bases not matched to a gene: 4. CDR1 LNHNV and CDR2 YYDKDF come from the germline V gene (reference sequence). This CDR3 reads CATSRDLGTGAYEQYF. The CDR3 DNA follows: TGTGCCACCAGCAGAGATCTAGGGACAGGGGCCTACGAGCAGTACTTC.

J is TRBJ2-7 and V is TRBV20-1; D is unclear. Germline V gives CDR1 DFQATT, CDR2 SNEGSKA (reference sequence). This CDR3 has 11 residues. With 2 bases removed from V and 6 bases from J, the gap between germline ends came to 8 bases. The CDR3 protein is CSARRLGEQYF. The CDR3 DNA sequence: TGCAGTGCTAGACGCCTCGGCGAGCAGTACTTC.

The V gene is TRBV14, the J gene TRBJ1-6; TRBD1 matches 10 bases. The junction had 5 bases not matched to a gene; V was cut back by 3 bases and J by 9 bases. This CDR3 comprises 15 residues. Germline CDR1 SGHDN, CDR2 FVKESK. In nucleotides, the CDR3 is TGTGCCAGCAGCCACCGCCGGGACAGGGGTTCACCCCTCCACTTT. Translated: CASSHRRDRGSPLHF.

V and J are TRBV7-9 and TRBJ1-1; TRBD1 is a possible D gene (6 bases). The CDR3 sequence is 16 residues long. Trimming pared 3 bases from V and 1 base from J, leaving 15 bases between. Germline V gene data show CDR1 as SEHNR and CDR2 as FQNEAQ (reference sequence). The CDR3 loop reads CASSFATGRGNTEAFF. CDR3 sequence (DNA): TGTGCCAGCAGCTTCGCTACAGGGAGGGGGAACACTGAAGCTTTCTTT.

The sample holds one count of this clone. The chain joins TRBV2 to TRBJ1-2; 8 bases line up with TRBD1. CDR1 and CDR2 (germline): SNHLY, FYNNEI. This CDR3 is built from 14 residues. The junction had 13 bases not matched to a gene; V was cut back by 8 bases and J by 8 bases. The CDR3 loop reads CASGQGLPGKGYTF. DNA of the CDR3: TGTGCCAGCGGACAGGGCCTCCCTGGGAAGGGCTACACCTTC.

CDR3: CASSSIAGWADTQYF. DNA for the CDR3: TGTGCCAGCAGTTCGATAGCGGGGTGGGCAGATACGCAGTATTTT. The genes are TRBV6-2 or TRBV6-3 and TRBJ2-3, with 8 nucleotides matching TRBD2. This CDR3 is 15 amino acids long. The germline V gene has CDR1 MNHEY and CDR2 SVGEGT. The ends lost 4 bases at V and 4 bases at J; junction bases unmatched: 7.

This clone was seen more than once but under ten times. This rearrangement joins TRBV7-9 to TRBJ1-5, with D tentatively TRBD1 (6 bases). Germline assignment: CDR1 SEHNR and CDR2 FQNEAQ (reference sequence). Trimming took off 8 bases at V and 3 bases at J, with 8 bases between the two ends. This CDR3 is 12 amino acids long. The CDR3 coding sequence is TGTGCCAGCGGACAGATCAATCAGCCCCAGCATTTT. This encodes CASGQINQPQHF. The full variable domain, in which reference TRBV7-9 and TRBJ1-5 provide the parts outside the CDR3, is DTGVSQNPRHKITKRGQNVTFRCDPISEHNRLYWYRQTLGQGPEFLTYFQNEAQLEKSRLLSDRFSAERPKGSFSTLEIQRTEQGDSAMYLCASGQINQPQHFGDGTRLSIL.

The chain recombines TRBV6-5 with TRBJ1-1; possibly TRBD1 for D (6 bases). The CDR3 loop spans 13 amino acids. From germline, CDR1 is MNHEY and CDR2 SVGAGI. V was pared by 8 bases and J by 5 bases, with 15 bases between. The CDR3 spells CASLGLQGTEAFF. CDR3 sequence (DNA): TGTGCCAGCTTGGGATTACAGGGTACTGAAGCTTTCTTT.

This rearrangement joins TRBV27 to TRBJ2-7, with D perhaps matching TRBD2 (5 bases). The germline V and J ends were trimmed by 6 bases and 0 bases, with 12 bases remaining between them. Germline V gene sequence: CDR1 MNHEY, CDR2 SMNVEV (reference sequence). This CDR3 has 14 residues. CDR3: CASRDSLLSYEQYF. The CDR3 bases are TGTGCCAGCAGGGACTCCCTTCTCTCCTACGAGCAGTACTTC.

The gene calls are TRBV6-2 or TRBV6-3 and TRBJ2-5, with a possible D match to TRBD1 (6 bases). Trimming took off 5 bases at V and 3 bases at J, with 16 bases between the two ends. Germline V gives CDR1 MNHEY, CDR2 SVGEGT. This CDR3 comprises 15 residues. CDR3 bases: TGTGCCAGCAGTCACTTCCGACAGGCGGAAGAGACCCAGTACTTC. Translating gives CASSHFRQAEETQYF.

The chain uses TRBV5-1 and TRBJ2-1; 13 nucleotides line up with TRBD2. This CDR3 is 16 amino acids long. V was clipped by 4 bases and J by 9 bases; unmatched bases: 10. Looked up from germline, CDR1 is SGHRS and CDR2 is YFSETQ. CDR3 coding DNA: TGCGCCAGCAGCCAAACGACTAGCGGGAGGATAAGTGAGCAGTTCTTC. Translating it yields CASSQTTSGRISEQFF.